One and the same sample provided the 23 T cell receptor beta chains below, sequenced in a study of blood T cell repertoires in COVID-19. The table came from immunoSEQ multiplex PCR; TCRdb's copy has only in-frame clones and leaves some out. The sample yields about 53,000 clones, roughly nine tenths seen once. The sample was peripheral blood. These receptors came from a man aged 55 to 70 with active COVID-19.

The chain has TRBV27 and TRBJ1-1; D perhaps matches TRBD1 (5 bases). The ends were cut back, 6 bases at V and 1 base at J, with 15 bases in the middle. This CDR3 is 15 amino acids long. From germline, CDR1 is MNHEY and CDR2 SMNVEV (reference sequence). The CDR3 DNA is TGTGCCAGCAGCAAAGGGGTTTCTCGGAACACTGAAGCTTTCTTT. It translates to CASSKGVSRNTEAFF.

The gene calls are TRBV19 and TRBJ2-7; 10 nucleotides agree with TRBD1. Germline loops: CDR1 LNHDA, CDR2 SQIVND (reference sequence). V was pared by 2 bases and J by 5 bases, with 6 bases of the junction left unmatched. The CDR3 spans 15 residues. CDR3 residues: CASSIPGQGNHEQYF. CDR3 nucleotide sequence: TGTGCCAGTAGTATACCGGGACAGGGGAACCACGAGCAGTACTTC.

V and J are TRBV7-2 and TRBJ2-2; 8 bases align to TRBD2. Germline V gives CDR1 SGHTA, CDR2 FQGNSA. CDR3 length: 19 amino acids. V was pared by 0 bases and J by 5 bases, with 14 bases of the junction left unmatched. CDR3 sequence: CASSLAPMASGWGTGELFF. The CDR3 region has the DNA TGTGCCAGCAGCTTAGCGCCTATGGCTAGCGGGTGGGGAACCGGGGAGCTGTTTTTT.

The V gene is TRBV18, the J gene TRBJ2-3; TRBD2 matches 11 bases. J lost 3 bases, V lost 3 bases, and 8 bases had no gene match. The germline V gene encodes CDR1 KGHSH and CDR2 LQKENI. The CDR3 length is 17 residues. CDR3 region: CASSPYPTSGSTDTQYF. CDR3 in DNA: TGTGCCAGCTCACCTTACCCTACTAGCGGGAGTACAGATACGCAGTATTTT.

The chain joins TRBV4-3 to TRBJ1-6; 7 bases are a match to TRBD1. Trimming took 0 bases from V and 7 from J; bases not matched to a gene: 6. The CDR3 runs 16 residues. The germline V gene encodes CDR1 LGHNA and CDR2 YSLEER. The CDR3 here is CASSQDHTGVNSPLHF. The CDR3, as DNA: TGCGCCAGCAGCCAAGACCACACAGGGGTAAATTCACCCCTCCACTTT.

The chain uses TRBV29-1 and TRBJ2-3, with a weak D call TRBD2 (6 bases). Trimming pared 6 bases from V and 5 bases from J, leaving 15 bases between. Germline V gene data show CDR1 as SQVTM and CDR2 as ANQGSEA. The CDR3 consists of 13 residues. The DNA for the CDR3 is TGCAGCGTGGCGGGATTTCTTGAAGATACGCAGTATTTT. Encoded protein: CSVAGFLEDTQYF.

The chain links TRBV19 to TRBJ2-3; 8 bases map to TRBD1. The CDR3 runs 14 residues. V shed 7 bases, J shed 4 bases, and the junction held 7 bases outside the gene matches. The V gene's germline CDR1 is LNHDA and CDR2 SQIVND (reference sequence). CDR3 nucleotides: TGTGCCAGTAACAACAGGGGGGCCCCAGATACGCAGTATTTT. Its translation is CASNNRGAPDTQYF.

This clone was detected only once. The CDR3 reads CASRRQGTTGELFF. CDR3 coding DNA: TGTGCCAGCAGGAGACAGGGGACCACCGGGGAGCTGTTTTTT. This chain connects TRBV27 to TRBJ2-2, with 8 nucleotides matching TRBD1. The CDR3 contains 14 residues. The V segment lost 6 bases and the J segment 4 bases; nucleotides outside the gene matches: 4. Germline V gene lookup returns CDR1 MNHEY and CDR2 SMNVEV (reference sequence).

The V call is TRBV11-1, the J call TRBJ1-1; a weak D match, TRBD1 (5 bases). The germline CDR1 and CDR2 sequences are SGHAT and FQDESV (reference sequence). The CDR3 extends over 12 amino acids. Trimming took off 8 bases at V and 10 bases at J, with 17 bases between the two ends. The CDR3 DNA sequence: TGTGCCAGCTCCCCCGGGGGGAGAAGAGCTTTCTTT. This encodes CASSPGGRRAFF.

The V call is TRBV7-2, the J call TRBJ2-5; 8 bases fit TRBD2. The V segment lost 2 bases and the J segment 5 bases; nucleotides outside the gene matches: 4. The length of the CDR3 is 14 residues. Germline lookup yields CDR1 SGHTA and CDR2 FQGNSA. CDR3 coding DNA: TGTGCCAGCAGCTTACTAGCGGGTCCGGAGACCCAGTACTTC. This encodes CASSLLAGPETQYF.

The chain recombines TRBV18 with TRBJ2-1; D remains ambiguous. The CDR3 is made up of 16 amino acids. CDR1 and CDR2 (germline): KGHSH, LQKENI. V dropped 3 bases and J dropped 0 bases, with 12 bases sitting between them. The CDR3 DNA reads TGTGCCAGCTCACCCCTCCCGGTGAGCTCCTACAATGAGCAGTTCTTC. It yields the protein CASSPLPVSSYNEQFF.

J is TRBJ2-5 and V is TRBV19, with 7 nucleotides matching TRBD2. The end of the DNA fits TRBJ2-7 better, so the J call may be wrong. The CDR3 sequence is 15 residues long. Germline CDR1 LNHDA, CDR2 SQIVND (reference sequence). The CDR3 reads CASSIRSGQTYEQYF. In DNA form, the CDR3 reads TGTGCCAGTAGTATTCGTAGCGGGCAAACCTACGAGCAGTACTTC.

The chain couples TRBV25-1 to TRBJ2-3, with a tentative D call TRBD2 (6 bases). The CDR3 consists of 13 residues. V dropped 8 bases and J dropped 5 bases, with 14 bases sitting between them. CDR1 and CDR2 (germline): MGHDK, SYGVNS. CDR3 nucleotide sequence: TGTGCCAGCGGATCCCTAGCGAAAGATACGCAGTATTTT. This codes for CASGSLAKDTQYF. Filled out from reference TRBV25-1 and TRBJ2-3, the complete variable domain reads EADIYQTPRYLVIGTGKKITLECSQTMGHDKMYWYQQDPGMELHLIHYSYGVNSTEKGDLSSESTVSRIRTEHFPLTLESARPSHTSQYLCASGSLAKDTQYFGPGTRLTVL.

This chain links TRBV9 with TRBJ2-7, with 10 bases matching TRBD2. V lost 3 bases, J lost 0 bases, and 12 bases stayed unmatched. Germline V gene sequence: CDR1 SGDLS, CDR2 YYNGEE. The CDR3 runs to 18 residues. The CDR3 spells CASSAGLAQRLSSYEQYF. DNA for the CDR3: TGTGCCAGCAGCGCGGGACTAGCGCAGCGTCTTAGCTCCTACGAGCAGTACTTC.

The chain uses TRBV28 and TRBJ2-1; no clear D. Trimming shortened V by 1 base and J by 4 bases, and 14 bases separated the two germline ends. This CDR3 has 16 amino acids. CDR1 is MDHEN, CDR2 SYDVKM, per germline. The CDR3 bases are TGTGCCAGCAGTTTATTTGGAGATTATCGTTACAATGAGCAGTTCTTC. Its translation is CASSLFGDYRYNEQFF.

In DNA, the CDR3 is TGTGCCAGCAGTTTAAAGGGACAGGGGACTGAAGCTTTCTTT. Translated, it gives CASSLKGQGTEAFF. The chain has TRBV27 and TRBJ1-1, with 10 nucleotides matching TRBD1. The V and J ends lost 2 bases and 5 bases, in that order; junction bases with no gene match: 2. Germline assignment: CDR1 MNHEY and CDR2 SMNVEV (reference sequence). CDR3 length: 14 amino acids.

The V and J genes are TRBV28 and TRBJ1-2; TRBD1 might be the D (6 bases). Trimming shortened V by 3 bases and J by 8 bases, and 13 bases separated the two germline ends. CDR1 MDHEN and CDR2 SYDVKM come from the germline V gene. The CDR3 extends over 13 amino acids. Here the CDR3 DNA reads TGTGCCAGCAGTTTCCCGGGGGGCGGCGGCTACACCTTC. Protein sequence: CASSFPGGGGYTF.

This chain links TRBV10-3 with TRBJ2-7; 8 nucleotides line up with TRBD2. J gave up 5 bases and V 8 bases, and 17 bases lay outside the gene matches. The CDR3 runs 16 residues. From germline, CDR1 is ENHRY and CDR2 SYGVKD. CDR3 in amino acids: CAILVMGLEGSHEQYF. CDR3 DNA sequence: TGTGCCATCCTAGTGATGGGACTAGAGGGGTCCCACGAGCAGTACTTC.

V usage is TRBV28 and J usage is TRBJ1-2; TRBD1 is a possible D gene (6 bases). The CDR3 spans 16 residues. V was pared by 6 bases and J by 4 bases, with 21 bases between. Germline V gene data show CDR1 as MDHEN and CDR2 as SYDVKM. Here the CDR3 DNA reads TGTGCCAGCAGCGACCTAGACATGGGACACAGCTATGGCTACACCTTC. Translating it yields CASSDLDMGHSYGYTF.

This chain's CDR3 is CASSNGLESVSAGGLYEQYF. The CDR3 DNA follows: TGTGCCAGCAGCAACGGGTTAGAATCGGTTTCAGCGGGAGGGCTCTACGAGCAGTACTTC. V usage is TRBV21-1 and J usage is TRBJ2-7; the D call TRBD2 from the table was never checked on the DNA. TRBV21-1 is designated a pseudogene. The CDR3 sequence is 20 residues long.

The chain carries TRBV9 and TRBJ2-5, with TRBD2 as a possible D gene (6 bases). This CDR3 is 15 amino acids long. CDR1 and CDR2 from the germline V gene are SGDLS and YYNGEE. The V gene lost 4 bases and the J gene lost 1 base, with 14 bases spanning the gap. CDR3 DNA: TGTGCCAGCAGCCATAGGTGGGACTTCCAAGAGACCCAGTACTTC. Amino acids: CASSHRWDFQETQYF. The whole variable domain, filled in from reference TRBV9 and TRBJ2-5, reads DSGVTQTPKHLITATGQRVTLRCSPRSGDLSVYWYQQSLDQGLQFLIQYYNGEERAKGNILERFSAQQFPDLHSELNLSSLELGDSALYFCASSHRWDFQETQYFGPGTRLLVL.

This chain joins TRBV20-1 and TRBJ1-2; D perhaps matches TRBD1 (5 bases). This CDR3 contains 15 residues. V was cut by 3 bases and J by 0 bases, with 14 bases left in between. The V gene's germline CDR1 is DFQATT and CDR2 SNEGSKA (reference sequence). CDR3 sequence (DNA): TGCAGTGCTAGTAGGAGGGGATGGGCTAACTATGGCTACACCTTC. Amino acid sequence: CSASRRGWANYGYTF.

The chain recombines TRBV7-3 with TRBJ2-7; tentative D call: TRBD1 (6 bases). V was shortened by 5 bases and J by 6 bases, with 14 bases between the two germline ends. Germline CDR1 is SGHTA and CDR2 is FQGTGA. The CDR3 runs 13 residues. The CDR3 bases are TGTGCCAGCAGCCGGGCGGCCAGGGGCGAGCAGTACTTC. Residues: CASSRAARGEQYF.